This T cell receptor beta chain appears in the sequencing data of a study of blood T cell repertoires in COVID-19. Study-level background: Italy, Spain and the United States were the sources of the convalescent and acute COVID-19 samples. Sample material is recorded as cDNA or gDNA derived from T cells, B-cell-depleted T cells, or PBMCs.

V lost 7 bases, J lost 0 bases, and 15 bases lay in between. This CDR3 comprises 15 residues. Germline V gene data show CDR1 as LNHDA and CDR2 as SQIVND (reference sequence). This clone has only a few counts. Under the authors' procedure: Estimated nucleated cell counts came from reference gene primer amplification. The repertoire was sequenced with immunoSEQ multiplex PCR; TCRdb's copy has only in-frame clones and lacks some. V, J and clone size derive from that table, while D and trimming were established from the DNA sequence. The repertoire holds tens of thousands of clones, with about 86% as singletons.

Sequenced sample: peripheral blood. The rearrangement uses TRBV19 and TRBJ1-2, with D possibly TRBD1 on 5 matching bases. The TCR was taken from a man aged 40-49 years with acute or convalescent COVID-19. CDR3 DNA: TGTGCCAGTAATCGGGGGTATGGTGCTAACTATGGCTACACCTTC. This translates into CASNRGYGANYGYTF.